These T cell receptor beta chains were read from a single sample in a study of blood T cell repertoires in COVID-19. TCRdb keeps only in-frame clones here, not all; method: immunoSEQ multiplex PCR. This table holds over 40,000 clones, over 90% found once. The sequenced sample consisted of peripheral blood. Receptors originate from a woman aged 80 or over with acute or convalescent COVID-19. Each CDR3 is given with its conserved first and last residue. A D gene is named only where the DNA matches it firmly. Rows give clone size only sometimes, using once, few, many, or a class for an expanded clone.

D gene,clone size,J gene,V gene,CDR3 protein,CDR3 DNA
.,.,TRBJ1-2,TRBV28,CASSSPSAGETNYGYTF,TGTGCCAGCAGTTCCCCGTCGGCAGGGGAAACTAACTATGGCTACACCTTC
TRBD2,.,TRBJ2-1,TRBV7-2,CASSSRTSGTYNEQFF,TGTGCCAGCAGCTCCCGGACTAGCGGGACCTACAATGAGCAGTTCTTC
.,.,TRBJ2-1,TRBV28,CASSGDNHNEQFF,TGTGCCAGCAGTGGGGACAATCACAATGAGCAGTTCTTC
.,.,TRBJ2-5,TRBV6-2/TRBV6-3,CASSFVGETQYF,TGTGCCAGCAGTTTTGTCGGAGAGACCCAGTACTTC
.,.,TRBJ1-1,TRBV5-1,CASSLANPGFYTEAFF,TGCGCCAGCAGCTTGGCCAACCCGGGGTTTTACACTGAAGCTTTCTTT
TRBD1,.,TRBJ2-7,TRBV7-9,CASSPPARQGSSYEQYF,TGTGCCAGCAGCCCACCGGCCCGACAGGGTTCATCCTACGAGCAGTACTTC
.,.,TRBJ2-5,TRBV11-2,CASSLAGTRESETQYF,TGTGCCAGCAGCCTCGCCGGGACACGCGAGTCGGAGACCCAGTACTTC
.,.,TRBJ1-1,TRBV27,CASSWGHNTEAFF,TGTGCCAGCAGTTGGGGACATAACACTGAAGCTTTCTTT
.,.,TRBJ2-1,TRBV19,CASSILPFSGNEQFF,TGTGCCAGTAGTATCCTCCCCTTTTCGGGCAATGAGCAGTTCTTC
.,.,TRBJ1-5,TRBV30,CAGTLGGNNQPQHF,TGTGCCGGAACGTTGGGAGGGAATAATCAGCCCCAGCATTTT
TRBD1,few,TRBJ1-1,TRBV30,CAWSNRGTEAFF,TGTGCCTGGAGTAACAGGGGGACTGAAGCTTTCTTT
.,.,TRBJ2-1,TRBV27,CATGGSNNNEQFF,TGTGCCACCGGTGGGAGTAACAACAATGAGCAGTTCTTC
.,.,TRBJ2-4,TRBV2,CASRIRGPGFPPGDTKNIQYF,TGTGCCAGCAGGATTCGAGGGCCAGGTTTCCCACCGGGAGATACCAAAAACATTCAGTACTTC
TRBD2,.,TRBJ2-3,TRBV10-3,CAISDVAGVSDTQYF,TGTGCCATCAGTGATGTAGCGGGAGTTTCTGATACGCAGTATTTT
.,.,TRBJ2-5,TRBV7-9,CASSPPPSVETQYF,TGTGCCAGCAGCCCCCCCCCTTCAGTAGAGACCCAGTACTTC
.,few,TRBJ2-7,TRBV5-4,CASSFMGAGEQYF,TGTGCCAGCAGCTTTATGGGCGCCGGAGAGCAGTACTTC
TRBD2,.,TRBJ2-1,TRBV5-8,CASRYPGLAGVEQFF,TGTGCCAGCAGGTACCCGGGACTAGCGGGAGTAGAGCAGTTCTTC
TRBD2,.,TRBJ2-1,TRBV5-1,CASSFGASGSWNEQFF,TGCGCCAGCAGCTTCGGGGCTAGCGGGAGTTGGAATGAGCAGTTCTTC
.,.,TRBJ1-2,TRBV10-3,CAISAGGGGYTF,TGTGCCATCAGTGCCGGTGGTGGTGGCTACACCTTC
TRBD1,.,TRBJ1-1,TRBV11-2,CASSSRQGMAFF,TGTGCCAGCAGCTCCCGACAGGGGATGGCTTTCTTT
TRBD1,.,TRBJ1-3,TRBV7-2,CASSPVQGATGNTIYF,TGTGCCAGCAGCCCCGTACAGGGGGCTACTGGAAACACCATATATTTT
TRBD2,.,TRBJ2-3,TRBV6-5,CASSYSVSGRDTQYF,TGTGCCAGCAGTTACTCTGTTAGCGGGAGGGATACGCAGTATTTT
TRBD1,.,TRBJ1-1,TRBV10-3,CATLPGQGARGTEAFF,TGTGCCACCTTACCGGGACAGGGGGCTCGGGGCACTGAAGCTTTCTTT